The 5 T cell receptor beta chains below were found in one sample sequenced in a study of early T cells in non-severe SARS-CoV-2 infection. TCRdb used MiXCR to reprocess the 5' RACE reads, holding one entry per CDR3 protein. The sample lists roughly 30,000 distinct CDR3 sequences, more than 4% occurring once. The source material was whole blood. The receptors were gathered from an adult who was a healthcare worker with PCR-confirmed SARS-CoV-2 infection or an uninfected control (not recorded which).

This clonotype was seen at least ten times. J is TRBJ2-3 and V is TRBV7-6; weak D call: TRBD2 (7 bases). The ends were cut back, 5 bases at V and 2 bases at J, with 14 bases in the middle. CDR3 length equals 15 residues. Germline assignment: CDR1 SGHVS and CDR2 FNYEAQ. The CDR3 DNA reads TGTGCCAGCAGCCTGGGGGCGGGGGTCACAGATACGCAGTATTTT. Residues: CASSLGAGVTDTQYF.

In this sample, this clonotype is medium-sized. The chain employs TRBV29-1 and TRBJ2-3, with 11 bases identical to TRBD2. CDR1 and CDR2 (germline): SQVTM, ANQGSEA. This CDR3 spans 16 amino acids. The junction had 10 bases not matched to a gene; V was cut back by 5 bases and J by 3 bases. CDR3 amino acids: CSVWGLADDSTDTQYF. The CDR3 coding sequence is TGCAGCGTTTGGGGACTAGCGGATGACTCTACAGATACGCAGTATTTT.

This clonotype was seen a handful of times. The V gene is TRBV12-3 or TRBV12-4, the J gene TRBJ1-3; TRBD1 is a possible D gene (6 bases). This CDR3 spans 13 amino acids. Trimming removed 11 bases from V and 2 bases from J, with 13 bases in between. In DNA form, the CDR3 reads TGTGCCGTCTCGGGGGCAACTGGAAACACCATATATTTT. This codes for CAVSGATGNTIYF.

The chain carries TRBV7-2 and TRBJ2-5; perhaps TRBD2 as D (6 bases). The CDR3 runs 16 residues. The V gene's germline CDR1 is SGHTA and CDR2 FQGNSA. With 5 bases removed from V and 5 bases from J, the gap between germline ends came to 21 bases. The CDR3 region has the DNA TGTGCCAGCAGCCGTGGCGGGGCCTTTCCCACGGAGACCCAGTACTTC. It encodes CASSRGGAFPTETQYF.

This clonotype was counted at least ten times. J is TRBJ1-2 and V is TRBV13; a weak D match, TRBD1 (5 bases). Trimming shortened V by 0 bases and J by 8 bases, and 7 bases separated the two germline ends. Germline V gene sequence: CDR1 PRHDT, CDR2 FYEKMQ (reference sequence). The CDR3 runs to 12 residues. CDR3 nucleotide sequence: TGTGCCAGCAGCTTAGGAGGGGACGGCTACACCTTC. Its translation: CASSLGGDGYTF.